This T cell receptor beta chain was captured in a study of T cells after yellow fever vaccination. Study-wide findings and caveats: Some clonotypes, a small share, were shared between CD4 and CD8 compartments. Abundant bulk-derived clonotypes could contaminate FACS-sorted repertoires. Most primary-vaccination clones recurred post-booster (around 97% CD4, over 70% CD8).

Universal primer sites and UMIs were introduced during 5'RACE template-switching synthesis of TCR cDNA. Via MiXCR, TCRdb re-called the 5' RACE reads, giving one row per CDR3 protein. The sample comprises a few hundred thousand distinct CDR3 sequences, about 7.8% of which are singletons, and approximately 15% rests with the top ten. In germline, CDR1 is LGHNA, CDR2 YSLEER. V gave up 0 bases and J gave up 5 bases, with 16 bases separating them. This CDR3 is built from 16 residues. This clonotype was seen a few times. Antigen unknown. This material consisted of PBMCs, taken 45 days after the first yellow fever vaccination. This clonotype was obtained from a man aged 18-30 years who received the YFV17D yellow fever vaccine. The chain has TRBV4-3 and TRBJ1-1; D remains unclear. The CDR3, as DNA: TGCGCCAGCAGCCAAGATCCAGGACTACCGAGTACTGAAGCTTTCTTT. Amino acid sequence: CASSQDPGLPSTEAFF.